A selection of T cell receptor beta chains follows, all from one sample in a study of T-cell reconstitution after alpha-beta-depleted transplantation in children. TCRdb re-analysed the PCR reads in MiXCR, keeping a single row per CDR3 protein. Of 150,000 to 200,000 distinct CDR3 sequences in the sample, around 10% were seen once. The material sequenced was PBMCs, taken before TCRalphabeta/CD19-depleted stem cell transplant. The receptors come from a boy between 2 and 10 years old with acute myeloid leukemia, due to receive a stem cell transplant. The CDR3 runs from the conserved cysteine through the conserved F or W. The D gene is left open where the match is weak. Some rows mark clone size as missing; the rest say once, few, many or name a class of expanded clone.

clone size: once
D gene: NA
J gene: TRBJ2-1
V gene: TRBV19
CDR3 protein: CASSPESRMGYNEQFF
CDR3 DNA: TGTGCCAGTAGTCCCGAGAGCCGTATGGGCTACAATGAGCAGTTCTTC

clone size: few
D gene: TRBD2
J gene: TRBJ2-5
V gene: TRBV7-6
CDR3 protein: CASSPGLAGPGETQYF
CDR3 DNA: TGTGCCAGCAGCCCCGGACTAGCAGGTCCCGGGGAGACCCAGTACTTC

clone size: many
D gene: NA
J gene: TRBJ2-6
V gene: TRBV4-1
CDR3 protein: CASSQPTGTAVSGANVLTF
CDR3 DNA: TGCGCCAGCAGCCAACCCACCGGGACGGCAGTTTCTGGGGCCAACGTCCTGACTTTC

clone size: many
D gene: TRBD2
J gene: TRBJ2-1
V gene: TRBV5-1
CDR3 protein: CASSSGSGGPLSYNEQFF
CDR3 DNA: TGCGCCAGCAGCTCCGGTAGCGGGGGTCCCCTCTCCTACAATGAGCAGTTCTTC

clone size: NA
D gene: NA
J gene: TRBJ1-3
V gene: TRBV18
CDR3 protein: CASSPLVVENTIYF
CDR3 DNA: TGTGCCAGCTCACCATTAGTAGTGGAAAACACCATATATTTT

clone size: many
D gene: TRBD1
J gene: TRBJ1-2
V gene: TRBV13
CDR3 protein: CASSLGGRQGPLGYTF
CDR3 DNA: TGTGCCAGCAGCTTAGGGGGACGACAGGGACCCCTGGGCTACACCTTC

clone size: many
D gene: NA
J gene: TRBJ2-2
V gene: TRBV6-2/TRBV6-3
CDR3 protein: CASSFEFGELFF
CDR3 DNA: TGTGCCAGCAGTTTTGAGTTCGGGGAGCTGTTTTTT

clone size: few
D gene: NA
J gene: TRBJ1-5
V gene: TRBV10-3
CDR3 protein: CAISRGGTNQPQHF
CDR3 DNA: TGTGCCATCTCAAGGGGCGGTACCAATCAGCCCCAGCATTTT

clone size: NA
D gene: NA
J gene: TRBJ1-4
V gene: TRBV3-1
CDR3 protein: CASSQDESRKLFF
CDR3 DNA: TGTGCCAGCAGCCAAGATGAATCCCGAAAACTGTTTTTT

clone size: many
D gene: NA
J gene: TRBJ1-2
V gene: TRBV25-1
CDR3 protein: CASSWQYGYTF
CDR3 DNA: TGTGCCAGCAGTTGGCAGTATGGCTACACCTTC

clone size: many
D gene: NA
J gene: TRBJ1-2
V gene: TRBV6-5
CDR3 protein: CASSYSWGLNYGYTF
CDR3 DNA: TGTGCCAGCAGTTACTCATGGGGCCTGAACTATGGCTACACCTTC

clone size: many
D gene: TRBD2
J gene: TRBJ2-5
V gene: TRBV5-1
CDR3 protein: CASSSAGLETQYF
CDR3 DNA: TGCGCCAGCAGCTCAGCGGGACTGGAGACCCAGTACTTC

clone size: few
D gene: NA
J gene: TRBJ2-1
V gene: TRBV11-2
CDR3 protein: CASSPLGTPSYNEQFF
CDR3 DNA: TGTGCCAGCAGCCCTCTGGGAACACCTTCCTACAATGAGCAGTTCTTC

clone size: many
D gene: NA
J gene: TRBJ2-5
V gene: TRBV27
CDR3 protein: CASSPSRGRETQYF
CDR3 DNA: TGTGCCAGCAGTCCAAGTCGGGGGCGGGAGACCCAGTACTTC

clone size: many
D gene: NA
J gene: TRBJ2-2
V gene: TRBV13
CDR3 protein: CASRLQGIEGGELFF
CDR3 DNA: TGTGCCAGCCGTCTTCAGGGAATCGAGGGCGGGGAGCTGTTTTTT

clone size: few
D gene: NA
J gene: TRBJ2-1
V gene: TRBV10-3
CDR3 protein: CAISPAENEQFF
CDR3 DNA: TGTGCCATCAGCCCCGCGGAAAATGAGCAGTTCTTC

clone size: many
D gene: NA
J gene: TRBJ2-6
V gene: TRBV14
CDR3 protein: CASSHPEGWSGANVLTF
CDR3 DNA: TGTGCCAGCAGCCATCCTGAGGGCTGGTCTGGGGCCAACGTCCTGACTTTC

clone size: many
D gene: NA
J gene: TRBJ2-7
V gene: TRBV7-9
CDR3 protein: CASSLVPQVPYF
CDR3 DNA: TGTGCCAGCAGCTTGGTCCCGCAGGTACCGTACTTC

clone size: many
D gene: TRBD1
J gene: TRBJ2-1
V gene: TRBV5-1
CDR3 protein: CASSHGQGASPQQDEQFF
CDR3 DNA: TGCGCCAGCAGCCATGGACAGGGGGCATCCCCACAACAAGATGAGCAGTTCTTC

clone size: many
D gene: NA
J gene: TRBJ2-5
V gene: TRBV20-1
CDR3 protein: CSARRTAPYQETQYF
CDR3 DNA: TGCAGTGCCCGCAGGACAGCCCCGTACCAAGAGACCCAGTACTTC

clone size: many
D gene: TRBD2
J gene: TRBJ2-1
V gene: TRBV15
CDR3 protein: CATSREAGGSNEQFF
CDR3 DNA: TGTGCCACCAGCAGAGAGGCGGGAGGTAGCAATGAGCAGTTCTTC

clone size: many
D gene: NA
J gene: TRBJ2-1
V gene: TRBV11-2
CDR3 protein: CASSLVLAFTEQFF
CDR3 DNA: TGTGCCAGCAGCTTAGTTCTCGCTTTTACTGAGCAGTTCTTC

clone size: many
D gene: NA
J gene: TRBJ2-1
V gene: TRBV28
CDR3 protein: CASSRGHSAQQFF
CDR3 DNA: TGTGCCAGCAGTAGGGGACACTCGGCCCAGCAGTTCTTC

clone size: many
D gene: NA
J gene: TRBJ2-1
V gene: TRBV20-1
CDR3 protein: CSALTGHEQFF
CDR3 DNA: TGCAGTGCGCTCACTGGGCATGAGCAGTTCTTC

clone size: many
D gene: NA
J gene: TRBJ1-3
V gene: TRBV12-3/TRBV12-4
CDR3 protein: CASSYLSSGNTIYF
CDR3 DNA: TGTGCCAGCAGTTATCTGTCCTCTGGAAACACCATATATTTT

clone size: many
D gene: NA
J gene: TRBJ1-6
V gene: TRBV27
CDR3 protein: CASSFGRRNSPLHF
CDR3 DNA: TGTGCCAGCAGTTTTGGGCGCCGGAATTCACCCCTCCACTTT

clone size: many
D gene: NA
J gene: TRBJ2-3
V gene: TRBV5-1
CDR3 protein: CASSLAVTSSTDTQYF
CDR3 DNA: TGCGCCAGCAGCTTGGCCGTGACTTCTAGCACAGATACGCAGTATTTT

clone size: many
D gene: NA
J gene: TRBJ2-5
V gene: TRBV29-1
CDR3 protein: CSVPGETQYF
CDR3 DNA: TGCAGCGTGCCCGGGGAGACCCAGTACTTC

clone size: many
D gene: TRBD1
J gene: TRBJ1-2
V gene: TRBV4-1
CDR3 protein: CASSQPGGVIGDGYTF
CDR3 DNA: TGCGCCAGCAGCCAACCAGGGGGAGTGATCGGGGATGGCTACACCTTC

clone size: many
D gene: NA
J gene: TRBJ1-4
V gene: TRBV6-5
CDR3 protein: CASRRDGRENEKLFF
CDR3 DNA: TGTGCCAGCCGCCGGGACGGAAGGGAAAATGAAAAACTGTTTTTT

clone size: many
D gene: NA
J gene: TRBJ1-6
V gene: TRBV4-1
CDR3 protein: CASSQDDLAVSSYNSPLHF
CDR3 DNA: TGCGCCAGCAGCCAAGACGACTTGGCAGTGAGCTCCTATAATTCACCCCTCCACTTT

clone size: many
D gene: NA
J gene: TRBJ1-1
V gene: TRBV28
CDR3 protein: CASSSGQLEAFF
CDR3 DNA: TGTGCCAGCAGTTCCGGACAGCTTGAAGCTTTCTTT

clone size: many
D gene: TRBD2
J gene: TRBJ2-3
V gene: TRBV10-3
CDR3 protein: CAMSGTSGDTDTQYF
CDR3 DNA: TGTGCCATGTCCGGGACTAGCGGAGACACAGATACGCAGTATTTT

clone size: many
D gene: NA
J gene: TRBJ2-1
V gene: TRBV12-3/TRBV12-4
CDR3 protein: CASSYDPGFEQFF
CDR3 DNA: TGTGCCAGCAGTTATGATCCCGGATTCGAGCAGTTCTTC

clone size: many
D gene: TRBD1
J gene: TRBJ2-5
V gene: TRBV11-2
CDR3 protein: CASSQGTVDQETQYF
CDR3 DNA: TGTGCCAGCAGCCAAGGGACAGTCGACCAAGAGACCCAGTACTTC

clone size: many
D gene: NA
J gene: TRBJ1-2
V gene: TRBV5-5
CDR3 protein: CASSLGSGIYGYTF
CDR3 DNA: TGTGCCAGCAGCTTGGGATCAGGGATCTATGGCTACACCTTC

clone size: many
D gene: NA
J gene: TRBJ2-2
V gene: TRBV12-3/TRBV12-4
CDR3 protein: CASSLGIRSAETGELFF
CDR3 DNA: TGTGCCAGCAGTTTGGGGATCCGTAGCGCAGAGACCGGGGAGCTGTTTTTT

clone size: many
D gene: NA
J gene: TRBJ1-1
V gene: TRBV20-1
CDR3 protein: CSARAATGLNTEAFF
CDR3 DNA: TGCAGTGCTAGAGCTGCCACAGGGCTGAACACTGAAGCTTTCTTT

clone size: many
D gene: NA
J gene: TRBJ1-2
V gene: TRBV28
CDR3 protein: CASSFLGPGGYTF
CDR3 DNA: TGTGCCAGCAGTTTCCTGGGACCTGGGGGCTACACCTTC

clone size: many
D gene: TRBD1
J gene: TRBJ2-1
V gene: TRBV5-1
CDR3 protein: CASSLVGQGIDEQFF
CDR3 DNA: TGCGCCAGCAGCTTGGTGGGACAGGGTATAGATGAGCAGTTCTTC

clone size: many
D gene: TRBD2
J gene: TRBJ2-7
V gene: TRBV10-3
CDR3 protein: CAISPGLATYEQYF
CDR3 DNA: TGTGCCATCAGTCCGGGACTAGCGACCTACGAGCAGTACTTC

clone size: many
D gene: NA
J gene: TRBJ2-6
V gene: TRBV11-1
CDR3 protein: CASSLWRGRIYSGANVLTF
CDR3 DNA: TGTGCCAGCAGCTTATGGAGGGGAAGGATTTACTCTGGGGCCAACGTCCTGACTTTC

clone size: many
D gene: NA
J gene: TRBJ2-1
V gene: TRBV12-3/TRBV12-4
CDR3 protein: CASNLDSYNEQFF
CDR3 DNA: TGTGCCAGCAACCTAGACAGCTACAATGAGCAGTTCTTC

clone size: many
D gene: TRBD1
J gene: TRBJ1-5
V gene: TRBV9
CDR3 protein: CASSVWDSGQPQHF
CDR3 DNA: TGTGCCAGCAGCGTATGGGACAGCGGGCAGCCCCAGCATTTT

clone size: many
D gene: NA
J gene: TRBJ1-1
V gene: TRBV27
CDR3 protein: CASSAWKQGPWEAFF
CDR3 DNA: TGTGCCAGCAGTGCCTGGAAACAGGGTCCTTGGGAAGCTTTCTTT

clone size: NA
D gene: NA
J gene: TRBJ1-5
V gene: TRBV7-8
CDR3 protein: CASSLRDGWSLSGQPQHF
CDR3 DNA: TGTGCCAGCAGCTTAAGGGACGGGTGGAGCCTTTCCGGACAGCCCCAGCATTTT

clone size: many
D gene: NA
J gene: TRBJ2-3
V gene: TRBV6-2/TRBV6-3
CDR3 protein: CATHGGGHTDTQYF
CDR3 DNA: TGTGCCACCCACGGTGGCGGACACACAGATACGCAGTATTTT

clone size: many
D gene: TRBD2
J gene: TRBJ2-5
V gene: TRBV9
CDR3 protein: CASSGAGGSQETQYF
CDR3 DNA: TGTGCCAGCAGCGGCGCGGGAGGCTCCCAGGAGACCCAGTACTTC

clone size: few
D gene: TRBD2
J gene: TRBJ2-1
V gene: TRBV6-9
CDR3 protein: CASSYEGGVPKNEQFF
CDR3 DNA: TGTGCCAGCAGTTATGAGGGAGGGGTTCCGAAAAATGAGCAGTTCTTC

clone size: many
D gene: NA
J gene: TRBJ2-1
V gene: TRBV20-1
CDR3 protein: CSASSSGDNEQFF
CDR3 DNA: TGCAGTGCTAGTTCGAGCGGAGACAATGAGCAGTTCTTC

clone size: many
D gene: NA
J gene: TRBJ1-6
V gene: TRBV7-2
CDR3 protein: CASSQGQGSTYNSPLHF
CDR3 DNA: TGTGCCAGCAGCCAAGGGCAGGGGTCCACCTATAATTCACCCCTCCACTTT

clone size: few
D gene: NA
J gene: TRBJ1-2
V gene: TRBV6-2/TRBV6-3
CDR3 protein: CASSRRGNYGYTF
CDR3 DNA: TGTGCCAGCAGTCGGAGGGGCAACTATGGCTACACCTTC

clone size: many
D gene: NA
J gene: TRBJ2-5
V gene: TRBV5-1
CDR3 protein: CASSLGPQETQYF
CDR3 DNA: TGCGCCAGCAGCTTGGGACCGCAAGAGACCCAGTACTTC

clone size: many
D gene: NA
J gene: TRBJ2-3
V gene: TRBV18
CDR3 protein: CASSPDTDTQYF
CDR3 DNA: TGTGCCAGCTCCCCCGACACAGATACGCAGTATTTT

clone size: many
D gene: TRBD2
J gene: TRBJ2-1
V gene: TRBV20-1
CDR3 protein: CSAGLADNEQFF
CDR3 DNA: TGCAGTGCCGGACTAGCGGACAATGAGCAGTTCTTC